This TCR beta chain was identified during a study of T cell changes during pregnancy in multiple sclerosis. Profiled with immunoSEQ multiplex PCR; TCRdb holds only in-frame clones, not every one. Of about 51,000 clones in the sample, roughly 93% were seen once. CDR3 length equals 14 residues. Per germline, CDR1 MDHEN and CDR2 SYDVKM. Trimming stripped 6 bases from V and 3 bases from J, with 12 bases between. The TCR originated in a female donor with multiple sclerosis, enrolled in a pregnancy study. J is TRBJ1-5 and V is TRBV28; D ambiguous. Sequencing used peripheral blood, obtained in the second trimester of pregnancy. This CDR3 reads CASSQLRYNQPQHF. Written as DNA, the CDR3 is TGTGCCAGCAGCCAACTCCGATACAATCAGCCCCAGCATTTT. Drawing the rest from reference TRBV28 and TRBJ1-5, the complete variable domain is DVKVTQSSRYLVKRTGEKVFLECVQDMDHENMFWYRQDPGLGLRLIYFSYDVKMKEKGDIPEGYSVSREKKERFSLILESASTNQTSMYLCASSQLRYNQPQHFGDGTRLSIL.